The rows below give T cell receptor beta chains drawn from one sample of a study of shared clonotypes between healthy human individuals. Sequencing was performed with immunoSEQ multiplex PCR; in TCRdb, only in-frame clones are kept and a portion is missing. The sample has roughly 2,000,000 clones, just under 95% seen once; the top ten hold roughly 1.7%. Sequenced: naive CD8+ T cells from PBMCs. The receptors stem from a man younger than 35 in good health. Some clones in this sample may be carry-over from other donors' samples. CDR3s include the opening cysteine and the closing phenylalanine or tryptophan. A D gene is named only where the DNA matches it firmly. Clone sizes are given selectively: once, few, many, or a class where the clone is expanded.

j_call v_call d_call clone_size cdr3_aa cdr3_nt
TRBJ1-2 TRBV29-1 . once CSVSSGPGFYGYTF TGCAGCGTTTCCTCGGGACCGGGTTTCTATGGCTACACCTTC
TRBJ2-7 TRBV7-9 . . CASSLGRNSYEQYF TGTGCCAGCAGCTTAGGGAGAAACTCCTACGAGCAGTACTTC
TRBJ1-4 TRBV4-3 . . CASSQGKGQQNEKLFF TGCGCCAGCAGCCAAGGCAAGGGGCAGCAGAATGAAAAACTGTTTTTT
TRBJ1-1 TRBV9 . . CASSVGADDGAFF TGTGCCAGCAGCGTAGGGGCAGATGATGGAGCTTTCTTT
TRBJ2-2 TRBV7-6 TRBD1 . CASSLQRDSKNTGELFF TGTGCCAGCAGCCTCCAAAGGGACAGCAAGAACACCGGGGAGCTGTTTTTT
TRBJ2-7 TRBV6-5 TRBD2 . CASKTRASGIYEQYF TGTGCCAGCAAGACCCGGGCTAGCGGGATCTACGAGCAGTACTTC
TRBJ2-7 TRBV4-3 TRBD2 . CASSQGHRLAQEQYF TGCGCCAGCAGCCAAGGTCACAGACTAGCGCAAGAGCAGTACTTC
TRBJ2-7 TRBV7-8 TRBD1 . CASRPGTGFYEQYF TGTGCCAGCAGGCCCGGGACAGGGTTCTACGAGCAGTACTTC
TRBJ1-2 TRBV4-1 . . CASSQGGRLRNYGYTF TGCGCCAGCAGCCAAGGCGGACGCCTAAGGAACTATGGCTACACCTTC
TRBJ2-5 TRBV7-9 . . CASSHAGTQYF TGTGCCAGCAGCCACGCGGGGACCCAGTACTTC
TRBJ1-2 TRBV28 . . CGGSWWDGYTF TGTGGGGGCTCGTGGTGGGATGGCTACACCTTC
TRBJ2-5 TRBV14 . . CASSQARSAGGRETQYF TGTGCCAGCAGCCAAGCCCGTTCGGCAGGGGGGCGGGAGACCCAGTACTTC
TRBJ2-1 TRBV7-9 . . CASSFPSSVDNEQFF TGTGCCAGCAGCTTTCCCTCGAGCGTTGACAATGAGCAGTTCTTC
TRBJ2-1 TRBV11-3 TRBD2 . CASSFSSGSAPSYNEQFF TGTGCCAGCAGCTTTTCTAGCGGGAGTGCCCCTTCTTACAATGAGCAGTTCTTC
TRBJ2-3 TRBV10-3 TRBD2 . CAISVGTSLTDTQYF TGTGCCATCAGTGTTGGGACTAGCCTGACAGATACGCAGTATTTT
TRBJ1-2 TRBV7-9 . once CASSLDLGYPGYTF TGTGCCAGCAGCTTAGACCTCGGGTACCCTGGCTACACCTTC
TRBJ2-3 TRBV18 . . CASSPGRIDTQYF TGTGCCAGCTCTCCCGGGAGAATAGATACGCAGTATTTT
TRBJ2-1 TRBV20-1 . . CSASILNEQFF TGCAGTGCTAGTATCCTAAATGAGCAGTTCTTC
TRBJ2-7 TRBV6-1 . . CASSEGRGLDTFYEQYF TGTGCCAGCAGTGAAGGTCGGGGGCTTGACACCTTTTACGAGCAGTACTTC
TRBJ2-3 TRBV7-9 . . CASSLGSMEADTQYF TGTGCCAGCAGCTTAGGAAGCATGGAGGCAGATACGCAGTATTTT
TRBJ2-1 TRBV7-9 . once CASSHGINEQFF TGTGCCAGCAGCCATGGGATCAATGAGCAGTTCTTC
TRBJ1-2 TRBV6-1 . . CASSEPVGRGGYTF TGTGCCAGCAGTGAACCCGTTGGCAGGGGCGGCTACACCTTC
TRBJ2-3 TRBV27 TRBD2 . CASRPQPPPFSGRDTSTDTQYF TGTGCCAGCAGACCTCAACCCCCCCCCTTTAGCGGGAGGGACACTAGCACAGATACGCAGTATTTT
TRBJ2-2 TRBV9 . . CASSVASGHTGELFF TGTGCCAGCAGCGTAGCGTCCGGACACACCGGGGAGCTGTTTTTT
TRBJ1-2 TRBV6-6 . once CASSYAEGSHGYTF TGTGCCAGCAGTTACGCTGAGGGGTCGCATGGCTACACCTTC
TRBJ2-5 TRBV2 . . CASSEFGQLQETQYF TGTGCCAGCAGTGAATTTGGGCAGCTCCAAGAGACCCAGTACTTC
TRBJ2-1 TRBV4-1 . . CASSQDSLEQFF TGCGCCAGCAGCCAAGATTCGCTAGAGCAGTTCTTC
TRBJ2-7 TRBV10-3 . once CAISEGPARNEQYF TGTGCCATCAGTGAAGGGCCGGCCAGAAACGAGCAGTACTTC
TRBJ2-7 TRBV27 TRBD2 . CASSLSRGSGVLEQYF TGTGCCAGCAGTTTATCCCGGGGTAGCGGGGTGTTGGAGCAGTACTTC
TRBJ2-2 TRBV7-9 TRBD2 . CASSRTSGSPGELFF TGTGCCAGCAGTCGGACTAGCGGGAGCCCCGGGGAGCTGTTTTTT
TRBJ1-1 TRBV29-1 . . CSVLYTEAFF TGCAGCGTTTTGTACACTGAAGCTTTCTTT
TRBJ2-5 TRBV6-5 . . CASSYSSTNLGETQYF TGTGCCAGCAGTTACTCGTCCACTAATTTGGGGGAGACCCAGTACTTC
TRBJ2-7 TRBV10-3 TRBD2 . CAISDFTLSGDYEQYF TGTGCCATCAGTGATTTCACCCTTAGCGGGGACTACGAGCAGTACTTC
TRBJ2-4 TRBV27 TRBD2 few CASSLLPSGSSRNIQYF TGTGCCAGCAGTTTATTGCCTAGCGGGAGTAGCCGCAACATTCAGTACTTC
TRBJ1-2 TRBV27 . . CASSPPPTAQSDYGYTF TGTGCCAGCAGTCCCCCCCCCACGGCACAGTCTGACTATGGCTACACCTTC
TRBJ1-4 TRBV28 . . CASLGTPLNEKLFF TGTGCCAGCCTAGGGACACCACTTAATGAAAAACTGTTTTTT
TRBJ2-5 TRBV5-1 TRBD1 . CASSLAIRGQWTETQYF TGCGCCAGCAGCTTGGCCATTAGGGGGCAATGGACAGAGACCCAGTACTTC
TRBJ1-2 TRBV11-2 . . CASSSSGGRAYGYTF TGTGCCAGCAGCTCCTCCGGGGGCAGGGCCTATGGCTACACCTTC
TRBJ2-2 TRBV10-1 TRBD1 . CASSRTGDTGELFF TGCGCCAGCAGCCGGACAGGGGATACCGGGGAGCTGTTTTTT
TRBJ2-1 TRBV15 . . CATSTQSQLSSYNEQFF TGTGCCACCAGCACCCAGTCCCAGCTGAGCTCCTACAATGAGCAGTTCTTC
TRBJ1-1 TRBV27 . . CASSPANPRATEAFF TGTGCCAGCAGTCCCGCGAATCCCAGGGCCACTGAAGCTTTCTTT
TRBJ2-1 TRBV7-9 . . CASSGVAYNEQFF TGTGCCAGCAGCGGGGTGGCCTACAATGAGCAGTTCTTC
TRBJ2-7 TRBV27 . . CASSVMGSYEQYF TGTGCCAGCAGCGTGATGGGGTCCTACGAGCAGTACTTC
TRBJ2-7 TRBV5-6 TRBD2 . CASSPRRGGRIYEQYF TGTGCCAGCAGCCCCCGGCGGGGCGGGAGGATCTACGAGCAGTACTTC
TRBJ2-7 TRBV28 . . CASSVPGTAYEQYF TGTGCCAGCAGTGTACCAGGGACGGCGTACGAGCAGTACTTC
TRBJ1-3 TRBV4-3 . . CASSREQVGSGNTIYF TGCGCCAGCAGCCGGGAACAAGTCGGCTCTGGAAACACCATATATTTT
TRBJ2-7 TRBV4-2 . . CASSQGWHEQYF TGTGCCAGCAGCCAAGGTTGGCACGAGCAGTACTTC
TRBJ1-1 TRBV28 . . CASSPTAPNTEAFF TGTGCCAGCAGTCCCACGGCTCCAAACACTGAAGCTTTCTTT
TRBJ2-7 TRBV6-4 TRBD2 . CASSDPLAGGAYF TGTGCCAGCAGTGACCCTTTAGCGGGAGGGGCTTACTTC
TRBJ1-3 TRBV28 . . CASSLQGDLSGNTIYF TGTGCCAGCAGTTTACAGGGCGACCTCTCTGGAAACACCATATATTTT
TRBJ1-2 TRBV19 TRBD1 . CASYTGVDRNYGYTF TGTGCCAGTTATACAGGGGTGGATAGAAACTATGGCTACACCTTC
TRBJ2-3 TRBV15 . once CAIRAGLATRTDTQYF TGTGCCATCCGCGCGGGCCTAGCGACCCGCACAGATACGCAGTATTTT
TRBJ2-1 TRBV7-2 . . CASSLVSGGYNEQFF TGTGCCAGCAGCTTAGTGAGCGGAGGGTACAATGAGCAGTTCTTC